Listed below are T cell receptor beta chains from one sample, sequenced in a study of T cells in Graves' hyperthyroidism and ophthalmopathy. Via MiXCR, TCRdb re-called the multiplex PCR reads, giving one row per CDR3 protein. The table lists a few hundred thousand distinct CDR3 sequences, under 15% of them singletons, with over 25% in the top ten. The specimen sequenced was blood. These receptors originate from a woman younger than 45 with Graves' hyperthyroidism. The CDR3 runs from the conserved cysteine through the conserved F or W. A D gene is named only where the DNA matches it firmly. Clone size appears in some rows only: once, few, many, or a class for an expanded clone.

v_call: TRBV29-1; d_call: TRBD1; j_call: TRBJ2-5; clone_size: -; cdr3_length: 12; cdr3_nt: TGCAGCGCTACGACAGGGGTGGGGACCCAGTACTTC; cdr3_aa: CSATTGVGTQYF
v_call: TRBV27; d_call: -; j_call: TRBJ2-3; clone_size: few; cdr3_length: 15; cdr3_nt: TGTGCCAGCAGGCCGGGTCGGACATACACAGATACGCAGTATTTT; cdr3_aa: CASRPGRTYTDTQYF
v_call: TRBV5-1; d_call: -; j_call: TRBJ1-1; clone_size: many; cdr3_length: 14; cdr3_nt: TGCGCCAGCAGCTTTACCGACAGTTCGACTGAAGCTTTCTTT; cdr3_aa: CASSFTDSSTEAFF
v_call: TRBV24-1; d_call: -; j_call: TRBJ1-1; clone_size: few; cdr3_length: 13; cdr3_nt: TGTGCCACGGATGGTGGGACGAACACTGAAGCTTTCTTT; cdr3_aa: CATDGGTNTEAFF
v_call: TRBV5-5; d_call: -; j_call: TRBJ1-5; clone_size: few; cdr3_length: 14; cdr3_nt: TGTGCCAGCAGCTTGGTCATAGGGCGGCAGCCCCAGCATTTT; cdr3_aa: CASSLVIGRQPQHF
v_call: TRBV12-3/TRBV12-4; d_call: TRBD1; j_call: TRBJ1-5; clone_size: -; cdr3_length: 16; cdr3_nt: TGTGCCAGCAGGCCCCGGGCAGGGGGTCCCAATCAGCCCCAGCATTTT; cdr3_aa: CASRPRAGGPNQPQHF
v_call: TRBV4-1; d_call: -; j_call: TRBJ1-1; clone_size: many; cdr3_length: 14; cdr3_nt: TGCGCCAGCAGCCAAGTAGCCAGGGTCACTGAAGCTTTCTTT; cdr3_aa: CASSQVARVTEAFF
v_call: TRBV7-2; d_call: TRBD1; j_call: TRBJ1-2; clone_size: many; cdr3_length: 14; cdr3_nt: TGTGCCAGCAGGGTAACAGGGGGCGACTATGGCTACACCTTC; cdr3_aa: CASRVTGGDYGYTF
v_call: TRBV5-6; d_call: TRBD1; j_call: TRBJ1-2; clone_size: few; cdr3_length: 16; cdr3_nt: TGTGCCAGCAGCTTGGGAGCAGGGGGCGTATGGAATGGCTACACCTTC; cdr3_aa: CASSLGAGGVWNGYTF
v_call: TRBV7-3; d_call: -; j_call: TRBJ2-6; clone_size: few; cdr3_length: 17; cdr3_nt: TGTGCCAGCAGCTTGGGACGGCGATCCTCTGGGGCCAACGTCCTGACTTTC; cdr3_aa: CASSLGRRSSGANVLTF
v_call: TRBV27; d_call: TRBD1; j_call: TRBJ2-7; clone_size: many; cdr3_length: 17; cdr3_nt: TGTGCCAGCAGTTTAGAATGGGTAGGCACAGGGGGCGTCGAGCAGTACTTC; cdr3_aa: CASSLEWVGTGGVEQYF
v_call: TRBV12-3/TRBV12-4; d_call: -; j_call: TRBJ1-5; clone_size: many; cdr3_length: 13; cdr3_nt: TGTGCCAGCAGTTTGGCTTCGTATCAGCCCCAGCATTTT; cdr3_aa: CASSLASYQPQHF
v_call: TRBV11-3; d_call: -; j_call: TRBJ2-1; clone_size: many; cdr3_length: 15; cdr3_nt: TGTGCCAGCAGCCCCTTGGGGACGGGCCACAATGAGCAGTTCTTC; cdr3_aa: CASSPLGTGHNEQFF
v_call: TRBV20-1; d_call: -; j_call: TRBJ1-2; clone_size: many; cdr3_length: 15; cdr3_nt: TGCAGTGCTAGAGATACGCCAGGGGCTGACTATGGCTACACCTTC; cdr3_aa: CSARDTPGADYGYTF
v_call: TRBV19; d_call: -; j_call: TRBJ1-1; clone_size: -; cdr3_length: 14; cdr3_nt: TGTGCCAGTATGGAGGGGACCTACGGGACTGAAGCTTTCTTT; cdr3_aa: CASMEGTYGTEAFF
v_call: TRBV15; d_call: TRBD2; j_call: TRBJ2-5; clone_size: few; cdr3_length: 13; cdr3_nt: TGTGCCACCGGGCTAGCGGATAAAGAGACCCAGTACTTC; cdr3_aa: CATGLADKETQYF
v_call: TRBV30; d_call: -; j_call: TRBJ2-7; clone_size: few; cdr3_length: 15; cdr3_nt: TGTGCCTGGAGTGTCCATCCGGCTGGCACCTACGAGCAGTACTTC; cdr3_aa: CAWSVHPAGTYEQYF
v_call: TRBV27; d_call: -; j_call: TRBJ2-3; clone_size: few; cdr3_length: 15; cdr3_nt: TGTGCCAGCAGTTTAATGGAGGGCCGGACAGATACGCAGTATTTT; cdr3_aa: CASSLMEGRTDTQYF
v_call: TRBV7-2; d_call: -; j_call: TRBJ2-7; clone_size: many; cdr3_length: 15; cdr3_nt: TGTGCCAGCAGCTTAGCGGGGTCGGGACACTACGAGCAGTACTTC; cdr3_aa: CASSLAGSGHYEQYF
v_call: TRBV19; d_call: -; j_call: TRBJ1-1; clone_size: few; cdr3_length: 14; cdr3_nt: TGTGCCAGTACCTTCTTGACAGGCGGAACTGAAGCTTTCTTT; cdr3_aa: CASTFLTGGTEAFF
v_call: TRBV29-1; d_call: -; j_call: TRBJ1-2; clone_size: -; cdr3_length: 16; cdr3_nt: TGCAGCGTCTGTCCCTTTGTTTGGGGGCAGAACTATGGCTACACCTTC; cdr3_aa: CSVCPFVWGQNYGYTF
v_call: TRBV4-1; d_call: -; j_call: TRBJ1-1; clone_size: few; cdr3_length: 16; cdr3_nt: TGCGCCAGCAGCCAAGATACGGGGGCTATGAACACTGAAGCTTTCTTT; cdr3_aa: CASSQDTGAMNTEAFF
v_call: TRBV20-1; d_call: -; j_call: TRBJ1-5; clone_size: few; cdr3_length: 13; cdr3_nt: TGCAGTGCTACAGGAATAGACAATCAGCCCCAGCATTTT; cdr3_aa: CSATGIDNQPQHF
v_call: TRBV2; d_call: TRBD1; j_call: TRBJ2-1; clone_size: many; cdr3_length: 17; cdr3_nt: TGTGCCAGCAGTGAAGCGTTGTGGGACAGTTTCCACAATGAGCAGTTCTTC; cdr3_aa: CASSEALWDSFHNEQFF
v_call: TRBV20-1; d_call: TRBD2; j_call: TRBJ2-6; clone_size: many; cdr3_length: 17; cdr3_nt: TGCAGTGCTCCGGAGGTTAGAGCGGGAGTCGGGGCCAACGTCCTGACTTTC; cdr3_aa: CSAPEVRAGVGANVLTF
v_call: TRBV13; d_call: -; j_call: TRBJ1-2; clone_size: few; cdr3_length: 12; cdr3_nt: TGTGCCAGCAGCTTAAGACAGTTAGGCTACACCTTC; cdr3_aa: CASSLRQLGYTF
v_call: TRBV5-6; d_call: TRBD1; j_call: TRBJ2-1; clone_size: -; cdr3_length: 19; cdr3_nt: TGTGCCAGCAGCTTGGGGGCGACAGGGTCGACCCTCGCCTACAATGAGCAGTTCTTC; cdr3_aa: CASSLGATGSTLAYNEQFF
v_call: TRBV20-1; d_call: -; j_call: TRBJ2-7; clone_size: many; cdr3_length: 13; cdr3_nt: TGCAGTGCTAGAGGGACAGATTCCTACGAGCAGTACTTC; cdr3_aa: CSARGTDSYEQYF
v_call: TRBV6-1; d_call: -; j_call: TRBJ2-3; clone_size: few; cdr3_length: 16; cdr3_nt: TGTGCCAGCAGTGACGGGCCCTTTCGGGACACAGATACGCAGTATTTT; cdr3_aa: CASSDGPFRDTDTQYF
v_call: TRBV12-3/TRBV12-4; d_call: -; j_call: TRBJ1-4; clone_size: -; cdr3_length: 16; cdr3_nt: TGTGCCAGCAGTTTATTTAGGCCAGCCCACGGGGAAAAACTGTTTTTT; cdr3_aa: CASSLFRPAHGEKLFF
v_call: TRBV30; d_call: TRBD2; j_call: TRBJ2-7; clone_size: many; cdr3_length: 13; cdr3_nt: TGTGCCTGTCGGCGGGAGGGCCGGTACGAGCAGTACTTC; cdr3_aa: CACRREGRYEQYF
v_call: TRBV5-1; d_call: -; j_call: TRBJ2-2; clone_size: many; cdr3_length: 15; cdr3_nt: TGCGCCAGCAGCATACTTGACATCGGTCCCGGGGAGCTGTTTTTT; cdr3_aa: CASSILDIGPGELFF
v_call: TRBV15; d_call: TRBD1; j_call: TRBJ1-4; clone_size: many; cdr3_length: 14; cdr3_nt: TGTGCCACCAGCGCAAATGGGGACAGTGAAAAACTGTTTTTT; cdr3_aa: CATSANGDSEKLFF
v_call: TRBV28; d_call: -; j_call: TRBJ2-7; clone_size: many; cdr3_length: 13; cdr3_nt: TGTGCCAGCAGCTATGGAATCTCCTACGAACAGTACTTC; cdr3_aa: CASSYGISYEQYF
v_call: TRBV20-1; d_call: -; j_call: TRBJ2-3; clone_size: many; cdr3_length: 11; cdr3_nt: TGCAGTGTCAGGGTGGGAGATACGCAGTATTTT; cdr3_aa: CSVRVGDTQYF
v_call: TRBV4-2; d_call: -; j_call: TRBJ2-2; clone_size: few; cdr3_length: 17; cdr3_nt: TGTGCCAGCAGCCAAGATCGATTGGACCAAACGCGTGGGGAGCTGTTTTTT; cdr3_aa: CASSQDRLDQTRGELFF
v_call: TRBV6-1; d_call: -; j_call: TRBJ2-7; clone_size: few; cdr3_length: 14; cdr3_nt: TGTGCCAGCAGGCCGAAAAGTCACTCCTACGAGCAGTACTTC; cdr3_aa: CASRPKSHSYEQYF
v_call: TRBV7-9; d_call: -; j_call: TRBJ1-6; clone_size: few; cdr3_length: 15; cdr3_nt: TGTGCCAGCAGCTTATGGGAGGCGGATAATTCACCCCTCCACTTT; cdr3_aa: CASSLWEADNSPLHF
v_call: TRBV18; d_call: TRBD1; j_call: TRBJ1-1; clone_size: many; cdr3_length: 17; cdr3_nt: TGTGCCAGCTCACCAGGAGTAGGACAGGGGGCGCGAATGAAAGCTTTCTTT; cdr3_aa: CASSPGVGQGARMKAFF
v_call: TRBV28; d_call: -; j_call: TRBJ1-2; clone_size: many; cdr3_length: 14; cdr3_nt: TGTGCCAGCAGTTTATTGGGGGGCCCTCTAGGTTACACCTTC; cdr3_aa: CASSLLGGPLGYTF
v_call: TRBV5-1; d_call: -; j_call: TRBJ2-2; clone_size: many; cdr3_length: 15; cdr3_nt: TGCGCCAGCAGCTTGGGACAAGACGACACCGGGGAGCTGTTTTTT; cdr3_aa: CASSLGQDDTGELFF
v_call: TRBV19; d_call: TRBD1; j_call: TRBJ1-6; clone_size: -; cdr3_length: 15; cdr3_nt: TGTGCCACCCGGACAGGGAGCTCCTATAATTCACCCCTCCACTTT; cdr3_aa: CATRTGSSYNSPLHF
v_call: TRBV20-1; d_call: -; j_call: TRBJ1-4; clone_size: many; cdr3_length: 16; cdr3_nt: TGCAGTGCTAGCGATCTCCCGGGACGGAATAATGAAAAACTGTTTTTT; cdr3_aa: CSASDLPGRNNEKLFF
v_call: TRBV12-3/TRBV12-4; d_call: -; j_call: TRBJ2-3; clone_size: few; cdr3_length: 13; cdr3_nt: TGTGCCAGCCACCAGGGTAGCACAGATACGCAGTATTTT; cdr3_aa: CASHQGSTDTQYF
v_call: TRBV11-2; d_call: -; j_call: TRBJ2-4; clone_size: few; cdr3_length: 15; cdr3_nt: TGTGCCAGCAGCTTAGGTTTAATGCAGGGACTGGTTCAGTACTTC; cdr3_aa: CASSLGLMQGLVQYF
v_call: TRBV10-3; d_call: -; j_call: TRBJ1-2; clone_size: few; cdr3_length: 13; cdr3_nt: TGTGCCATCAGTGAGTCGGAACCAGGTGGCTACACCTTC; cdr3_aa: CAISESEPGGYTF
v_call: TRBV3-1; d_call: TRBD2; j_call: TRBJ2-3; clone_size: few; cdr3_length: 20; cdr3_nt: TGTGCCAGCAGCCAAGAAGAGGGACTAACGGGAGTAGGAGGAACAGATACGCAGTATTTT; cdr3_aa: CASSQEEGLTGVGGTDTQYF
v_call: TRBV20-1; d_call: -; j_call: TRBJ2-3; clone_size: few; cdr3_length: 15; cdr3_nt: TGCAGTGCTAGAGATCCGGCGGGACACACAGATACGCAGTATTTT; cdr3_aa: CSARDPAGHTDTQYF
v_call: TRBV28; d_call: -; j_call: TRBJ2-7; clone_size: -; cdr3_length: 16; cdr3_nt: TGTGCCAGCAGTGACCCCGGTGGGGGGGCGTCTTACGAGCAGTACTTC; cdr3_aa: CASSDPGGGASYEQYF
v_call: TRBV2; d_call: -; j_call: TRBJ2-3; clone_size: many; cdr3_length: 15; cdr3_nt: TGTGCCAGCAGCAAAACCCTACTGACAGTAGATACGCAGTATTTT; cdr3_aa: CASSKTLLTVDTQYF
v_call: TRBV9; d_call: TRBD2; j_call: TRBJ2-1; clone_size: many; cdr3_length: 17; cdr3_nt: TGTGCCAGCAGCAGGGACGGGATCGGGAGGCCCCACAATGAGCAGTTCTTC; cdr3_aa: CASSRDGIGRPHNEQFF
v_call: TRBV12-3/TRBV12-4; d_call: -; j_call: TRBJ2-5; clone_size: many; cdr3_length: 13; cdr3_nt: TGTGCCAGCAGTTTCGGCGGAATAGAGACCCAGTACTTC; cdr3_aa: CASSFGGIETQYF
v_call: TRBV10-3; d_call: TRBD1; j_call: TRBJ2-1; clone_size: -; cdr3_length: 15; cdr3_nt: TGTGCCATCAGTGATCCGGGACAGGGGGCGGATGAGCAGTTCTTC; cdr3_aa: CAISDPGQGADEQFF
v_call: TRBV4-1; d_call: -; j_call: TRBJ2-1; clone_size: -; cdr3_length: 14; cdr3_nt: TGCGCCAGCAGCCAAGCCCCGAGCGCCAATGAGCAGTTCTTC; cdr3_aa: CASSQAPSANEQFF
v_call: TRBV10-3; d_call: -; j_call: TRBJ2-3; clone_size: -; cdr3_length: 13; cdr3_nt: TGTGCCATCGGGGACTCCCAGGCAGATACGCAGTATTTT; cdr3_aa: CAIGDSQADTQYF